The following is a TCR beta chain sequence with its context. This clonotype was observed once. It lacks a known antigen. There are no base qualities to consult, and no much larger clone falls within one base. A single read constitutes weak evidence. What this sample's treatment or condition label stands for: live attenuated yellow fever vaccine strain. Two biological replicates of bulk PBMCs were collected at each blood-draw timepoint. A standard Ficoll-Paque protocol was used to isolate PBMCs from peripheral blood. RNA was extracted with TriZol from bulk PBMCs, CD4 and CD8 fractions, and dextramer-positive and dextramer-negative fractions. Synthesis of TCR cDNA relied on 5'RACE template switching, a step that introduced a universal primer site along with unique molecular identifiers. cDNA synthesis was primed from both the TCR alpha and TCR beta constant segments. Libraries were amplified in two PCR steps, with sample barcodes and sequencing adapters added in the second step. Sequencing of libraries was performed on Illumina HiSeq 2500 (2x100 bp) or NovaSeq (2x150 bp). Per the original workflow: MIGEC handled demultiplexing of reads and collapsing into UMI consensus sequences, while MiXCR performed V(D)J alignment. Clonotypes responding to the vaccine were identified with edgeR on replicate PBMC samples, with the criteria of FDR below 0.01 and a log2 fold change above 5 up to day 15. Each bulk clonotype was labeled CD4 or CD8 based on which sequenced repertoire, CD4 or CD8, contained the clonotype at higher abundance. TCRdb reanalyzed the raw reads on its own, using fastp at Q25 for trimming and MiXCR for clone calling, and kept in-frame beta chains. Here each entry gathers all rows of one CDR3 protein and keeps the most common genes and DNA. Here the V and J calls rest on TCRdb's processing, not on the authors' analysis. Within this sample are fewer than 650,000 distinct CDR3 sequences, with just over 20% of them counted one time only. The ten largest clones add up to approximately 15% of the sample.

This sample is part of a study of T cells after yellow fever vaccination (dated by TCRdb to between 2019 and 2020). Looking at the study overall: The SMART-Seq v4 Ultra Low Input RNA kit was used to prepare libraries from fractions with low cell numbers. To track T-cell clones before and after primary and booster YFV17D yellow fever vaccination, bulk TCR alpha and beta repertoires were sequenced longitudinally. Two healthy male donors, one aged 18 to 30 and one aged 30 to 40 years, were included in the cohort. Blood samples were taken at several timepoints before and after primary and secondary immunization, and bulk PBMC replicates and cell subsets were isolated. Broad study findings and their caveats: The study included only a couple of donors, which limits how far the findings can be generalized. A small share of clonotypes occurred in both CD4 and CD8 compartments, likely arising from convergent recombination. Because abundant contaminating clonotypes from the bulk population could be contained in FACS-sorted repertoires, computational filtering was required. The secondary T-cell response was weaker than the primary response but faster, peaking on day 5 instead of day 15. Most clones expanded after primary vaccination (around 96% of CD4 and about 85% of CD8) were re-detected after the booster, suggesting that broad memory maintenance occurred.

Sample: PBMCs, taken less than 25 days after the first yellow fever vaccination. This sequence originates from a man aged 18 to 35 who received the YFV17D yellow fever vaccine.

The DNA reads as follows: TGTGCCAGCAGCGTCGGGACTAGCGGGGTCCAAGAGACCCAGTACTTC. Its amino acids are CASSVGTSGVQETQYF. The chain joins TRBV9 to TRBJ2-5, and 13 junctional nucleotides match TRBD2. V lost 2 bases and J lost 1 base, and the count of bases not matched to a germline gene is 2. CDR1 and CDR2 were assigned from the germline V gene as SGDLS and YYNGEE. From the cysteine through the phenylalanine, the CDR3 covers 16 amino acids. Kept here is only the CDR3 DNA, which spans 48 bases and is read in frame from base 1.